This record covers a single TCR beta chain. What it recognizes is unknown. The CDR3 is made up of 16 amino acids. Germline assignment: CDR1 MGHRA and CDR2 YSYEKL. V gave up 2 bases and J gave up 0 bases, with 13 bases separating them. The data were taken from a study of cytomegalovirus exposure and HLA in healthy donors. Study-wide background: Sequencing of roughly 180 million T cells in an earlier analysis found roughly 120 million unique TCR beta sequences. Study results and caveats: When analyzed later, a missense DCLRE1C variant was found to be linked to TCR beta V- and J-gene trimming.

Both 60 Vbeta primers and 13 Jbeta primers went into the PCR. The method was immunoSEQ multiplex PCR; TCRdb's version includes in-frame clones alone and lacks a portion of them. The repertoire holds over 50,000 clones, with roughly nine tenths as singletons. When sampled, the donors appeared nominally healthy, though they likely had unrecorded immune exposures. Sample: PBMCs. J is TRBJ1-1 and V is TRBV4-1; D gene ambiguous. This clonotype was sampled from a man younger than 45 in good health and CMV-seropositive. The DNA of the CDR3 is TGCGCCAGCAGCCAATCGCGGGCGACCCTGAACACTGAAGCTTTCTTT. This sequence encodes CASSQSRATLNTEAFF.